Each of the 26 T cell receptor beta chains below was sequenced from the same sample in a study of OX40 agonist ivuxolimab in advanced cancers. Assay: immunoSEQ multiplex PCR; the TCRdb copy retains only in-frame clones and omits some. The sample has tens of thousands of clones; 80% to 85% are singletons. The material sequenced was CD4+ or CD8+ T cells sorted from blood, taken in a trial of the OX40 agonist ivuxolimab. These receptor sequences come from an adult with an advanced solid tumor such as melanoma, head and neck, liver or kidney cancer.

This clone has a single count. The V and J genes are TRBV10-3 and TRBJ2-1; 10 bases match TRBD2. CDR1 ENHRY and CDR2 SYGVKD come from the germline V gene. V trimming: 6 bases; J trimming: 5 bases; junction bases outside the gene matches: 16. The length of the CDR3 is 18 residues. This chain's CDR3 is CAIRVNPAGGPRDNEQFF. As DNA, the CDR3 is TGTGCCATCAGGGTCAACCCAGCGGGGGGGCCTAGGGACAATGAGCAGTTCTTC.

The chain combines TRBV11-3 with TRBJ2-3, with D maybe TRBD2 (6 bases). Germline values: CDR1 SGHNT, CDR2 YENEEA. CDR3 size: 14 residues. V shed 2 bases and J shed 3 bases, with 9 bases lying between them. The CDR3 spells CASSLMEGTDTQYF. Here the CDR3 DNA reads TGTGCCAGCAGCTTAATGGAGGGGACAGATACGCAGTATTTT.

The chain recombines TRBV7-9 with TRBJ2-1, with TRBD2 identical over 7 bases. CDR1 and CDR2 (germline): SEHNR, FQNEAQ (reference sequence). The CDR3 is 16 residues long. V lost 1 base to trimming and J lost 8 bases; unmatched junction nucleotides: 11. The CDR3 sequence is CASSLGAAGDVHEQFF. CDR3 sequence (DNA): TGTGCCAGCAGCTTAGGGGCTGCGGGAGATGTCCATGAGCAGTTCTTC.

The chain is built from TRBV7-3 and TRBJ2-1; D remains ambiguous. The germline V and J ends were trimmed by 1 base and 0 bases, with 7 bases remaining between them. The CDR3 runs 15 residues. Germline CDR1 is SGHTA and CDR2 is FQGTGA. DNA of the CDR3: TGTGCCAGCAGCTTAATTGCGTCCTCCTACAATGAGCAGTTCTTC. Amino acid sequence: CASSLIASSYNEQFF. Drawing the rest from reference TRBV7-3 and TRBJ2-1, the complete variable domain is GAGVSQTPSNKVTEKGKYVELRCDPISGHTALYWYRQSLGQGPEFLIYFQGTGAADDSGLPNDRFFAVRPEGSVSTLKIQRTERGDSAVYLCASSLIASSYNEQFFGPGTRLTVL.

The rearrangement joins TRBV11-3 to TRBJ2-2; D gene ambiguous. CDR1 is SGHNT and CDR2 is YENEEA in the germline V gene. The V end lost 4 bases, the J end lost 6 bases, and 9 bases lay between the germline ends. CDR3 length equals 13 residues. This CDR3 is CASSSTRAGELFF. CDR3 sequence (DNA): TGTGCCAGCAGCTCGACACGGGCCGGGGAGCTGTTTTTT. Drawing the rest from reference TRBV11-3 and TRBJ2-2, the complete variable domain is EAGVVQSPRYKIIEKKQPVAFWCNPISGHNTLYWYLQNLGQGPELLIRYENEEAVDDSQLPKDRFSAERLKGVDSTLKIQPAELGDSAVYLCASSSTRAGELFFGEGSRLTVL.

V gene TRBV9 combines with J gene TRBJ2-3; either TRBD1 or TRBD2 may supply D (5 bases each). The CDR3 has 14 amino acids. Trimming took off 0 bases at V and 0 bases at J, with 5 bases between the two ends. The germline V gene encodes CDR1 SGDLS and CDR2 YYNGEE. CDR3 nucleotides: TGTGCCAGCAGCGTAGGGGGGAGCACAGATACGCAGTATTTT. Translation gives CASSVGGSTDTQYF.

This clone was counted a single time. The rearrangement uses TRBV27 and TRBJ2-5; 12 bases map to TRBD2. This CDR3 contains 16 residues. Germline assignment: CDR1 MNHEY and CDR2 SMNVEV (reference sequence). J gave up 3 bases and V 8 bases, and 10 bases lay outside the gene matches. CDR3 DNA sequence: TGTGCCAGCTCCATAGGAGGACTAGCGGGGAAAGAGACCCAGTACTTC. Translation gives CASSIGGLAGKETQYF.

This clone is a singleton in its sample. This chain connects TRBV15 to TRBJ2-7, with D possibly being TRBD1 (5 bases). Trimming removed 5 bases at V and 7 bases at J, with 12 bases between. Germline V CDR1 and CDR2: LNHNV, YYDKDF (reference sequence). This CDR3 is built from 12 residues. CDR3 sequence (DNA): TGTGCCACCAGCGTTACAGGAACGGAGCAGTACTTC. Amino acid sequence: CATSVTGTEQYF.

This clone occurred once. The rearrangement uses TRBV5-8 and TRBJ2-2; 8 bases fit TRBD1. From germline, CDR1 is SGHTS and CDR2 YDEGEE. J gave up 6 bases and V 3 bases, and 19 bases lay outside the gene matches. The CDR3 is 19 residues long. CDR3: CASSSTDFRTGRRAGELFF. The CDR3 nucleotides read TGTGCCAGCAGCTCGACAGATTTTAGGACAGGGAGAAGGGCCGGGGAGCTGTTTTTT.

The CDR3 spells CASRNPDKEVNEQYF. CDR3 DNA: TGTGCCAGCAGGAACCCGGACAAAGAGGTGAACGAGCAGTACTTC. This chain uses TRBV5-4 with TRBJ2-7; D is perhaps TRBD1 (5 bases). This CDR3 region has 15 residues. With 5 bases removed from V and 5 bases from J, the gap between germline ends came to 20 bases. Per germline, CDR1 SGHNT and CDR2 YYREEE (reference sequence).

The CDR3 bases are TGTGCCAGCAGCCAAGATAGTAGCGGGAGGGACGAGCAGTACTTC. This codes for CASSQDSSGRDEQYF. This chain links TRBV14 with TRBJ2-7, with 11 bases fitting TRBD2. The V gene's germline CDR1 is SGHDN and CDR2 FVKESK. J gave up 5 bases and V 0 bases, and 3 bases lay outside the gene matches. The CDR3 consists of 15 residues.

This chain connects TRBV9 to TRBJ1-1, with a possible D match to TRBD1 (5 bases). The V gene lost 0 bases and the J gene lost 1 base, with 13 bases spanning the gap. The germline CDR1 and CDR2 sequences are SGDLS and YYNGEE. CDR3 length: 16 residues. CDR3 DNA: TGTGCCAGCAGCGTAGCTACGAGGGGCGAGAACACTGAAGCTTTCTTT. This sequence encodes CASSVATRGENTEAFF. Drawing the rest from reference TRBV9 and TRBJ1-1, the complete variable domain is DSGVTQTPKHLITATGQRVTLRCSPRSGDLSVYWYQQSLDQGLQFLIQYYNGEERAKGNILERFSAQQFPDLHSELNLSSLELGDSALYFCASSVATRGENTEAFFGQGTRLTVV.

This clone was seen only a few times. This rearrangement joins TRBV7-9 to TRBJ1-2, with D tentatively TRBD1 (5 bases). Germline CDR1 reads SEHNR; CDR2 reads FQNEAQ (reference sequence). V lost 5 bases and J 6 bases, leaving 13 bases between the germline ends. This CDR3 has 13 residues. The DNA of the CDR3 is TGTGCCAGCAGCCCCAGCCTAGGGGATGGCTACACCTTC. Residues: CASSPSLGDGYTF.

The chain joins TRBV5-6 to TRBJ1-1; D gene ambiguous. CDR1 is SGHDT, CDR2 YYEEEE, per germline. Deletions cut 2 bases from V and 4 bases from J, with 15 bases between. This CDR3 has 15 amino acids. The CDR3 DNA sequence: TGTGCCAGCAGCTTCGGGGAGGGTCTAGGCACTGAAGCTTTCTTT. It is translated as CASSFGEGLGTEAFF.

The chain couples TRBV29-1 to TRBJ2-3; possible D gene TRBD1, 6 bases. V was cut by 2 bases and J by 1 base, with 10 bases left in between. CDR1 is SQVTM and CDR2 is ANQGSEA in the germline V gene. The CDR3 totals 14 residues. The CDR3 loop reads CSVEQGWGTDTQYF. DNA for the CDR3: TGCAGCGTTGAACAGGGGTGGGGCACAGATACGCAGTATTTT.

The chain has TRBV7-3 and TRBJ2-1, with D perhaps TRBD1 or TRBD2 (5 bases each). From germline, CDR1 is SGHTA and CDR2 FQGTGA. The CDR3 runs to 15 residues. Trimming removed 4 bases at V and 6 bases at J, with 16 bases between. CDR3 residues: CASSWDGGRVNEQFF. CDR3 sequence (DNA): TGTGCCAGCAGCTGGGACGGCGGGCGGGTCAATGAGCAGTTCTTC.

The genes are TRBV4-1 and TRBJ2-5, with a tentative D call TRBD1 (6 bases). V shed 4 bases and J shed 2 bases, with 8 bases lying between them. Germline assignment: CDR1 MGHRA and CDR2 YSYEKL. The CDR3 has 13 residues. Written as DNA, the CDR3 is TGCGCCAGCAGCCCACAGGGTCAAGAGACCCAGTACTTC. Translated: CASSPQGQETQYF.

CDR3 protein: CASSVSDGTVDEQYF. CDR3 DNA sequence: TGTGCCAGCAGCGTATCGGACGGAACCGTCGACGAGCAGTACTTC. The rearrangement uses TRBV9 and TRBJ2-7; D unresolved. V was clipped by 1 base and J by 5 bases, with 16 bases between them. In germline, CDR1 is SGDLS, CDR2 YYNGEE. This CDR3 region has 15 residues. Full variable domain (outside the CDR3, taken from reference TRBV9 and TRBJ2-7): DSGVTQTPKHLITATGQRVTLRCSPRSGDLSVYWYQQSLDQGLQFLIQYYNGEERAKGNILERFSAQQFPDLHSELNLSSLELGDSALYFCASSVSDGTVDEQYFGPGTRLTVT.

The V call is TRBV27, the J call TRBJ2-7, with 8 bases identical to TRBD1. V lost 5 bases and J lost 4; bases outside the gene matches: 4. CDR1 is MNHEY, CDR2 SMNVEV, per germline (reference sequence). The CDR3 spans 13 residues. The CDR3 sequence is CASSTDRGYEQYF. The CDR3 nucleotides read TGTGCCAGCAGTACAGACAGGGGATACGAGCAGTACTTC.

In its sample, this clone was seen once. The V gene is TRBV27, the J gene TRBJ2-2; D is ambiguous. Germline CDR1 and CDR2: MNHEY and SMNVEV (reference sequence). With 4 bases removed from V and 4 bases from J, the gap between germline ends came to 16 bases. The CDR3 has 16 residues. In DNA form, the CDR3 reads TGTGCCAGCAGTTCTACTACCGGGCCCACCACCGGGGAGCTGTTTTTT. It yields the protein CASSSTTGPTTGELFF.

This clone was seen a single time. The chain uses TRBV2 and TRBJ1-1; maybe TRBD1 (6 bases). The CDR3 totals 16 residues. Germline V lookup: CDR1 SNHLY, CDR2 FYNNEI. Trimming removed 4 bases at V and 3 bases at J, with 18 bases between. CDR3 protein: CASSVPRGSIDTEAFF. The CDR3 DNA is TGTGCCAGCAGTGTCCCCAGGGGAAGTATCGACACTGAAGCTTTCTTT.

The V call is TRBV6-1, the J call TRBJ1-2, with D perhaps TRBD1 (6 bases). Germline V CDR1 and CDR2: MNHNS, SASEGT. Trimming pared 3 bases from V and 6 bases from J, leaving 17 bases between. This CDR3 contains 15 residues. The CDR3 DNA is TGTGCCAGCAGTGATTGGGCCGGGGGCGGAGATGGCTACACCTTC. Translating it yields CASSDWAGGGDGYTF.

The chain recombines TRBV5-1 with TRBJ2-7; tentatively, D is TRBD2 (5 bases). Germline values: CDR1 SGHRS, CDR2 YFSETQ. V lost 4 bases to trimming and J lost 7 bases, with 21 bases between them. This CDR3 is built from 15 residues. CDR3 bases: TGCGCCAGCAGCCCGGCCTTAGGCTGGGAGAGTGAGCAGTACTTC. This gives the protein CASSPALGWESEQYF. Filled out from reference TRBV5-1 and TRBJ2-7, the complete variable domain reads KAGVTQTPRYLIKTRGQQVTLSCSPISGHRSVSWYQQTPGQGLQFLFEYFSETQRNKGNFPGRFSGRQFSNSRSEMNVSTLELGDSALYLCASSPALGWESEQYFGPGTRLTVT.

This clone was detected a few times. The chain couples TRBV6-1 to TRBJ2-7; 10 nucleotides line up with TRBD1. Germline CDR1 reads MNHNS; CDR2 reads SASEGT. This CDR3 has 14 residues. Trimming at V came to 10 bases and at J to 0 bases, leaving 6 bases not matched to a gene. CDR3 sequence: CATSRDRGSYEQYF. CDR3 coding DNA: TGTGCCACCTCCCGGGACAGGGGCTCCTACGAGCAGTACTTC.

The V call is TRBV27, the J call TRBJ1-6, with D maybe TRBD1 (6 bases). The CDR3 totals 13 residues. Per the germline V gene, CDR1 is MNHEY and CDR2 is SMNVEV (reference sequence). The V end lost 5 bases, the J end lost 4 bases, and 6 bases lay between the germline ends. The CDR3 sequence: CASSTGYNSPLHF. The CDR3 DNA reads TGTGCCAGCAGTACAGGGTATAATTCACCCCTCCACTTT.

The gene calls are TRBV19 and TRBJ2-1; 8 bases are a match to TRBD2. V shed 5 bases and J 6 bases; nucleotides not matched to a gene: 6. The CDR3 is 14 residues long. Germline assignment: CDR1 LNHDA and CDR2 SQIVND (reference sequence). The CDR3 spells CASSLRGAGNEQFF. Here the CDR3 DNA reads TGTGCCAGTAGTTTGCGGGGGGCGGGCAATGAGCAGTTCTTC.